Following are 19 T cell receptor beta chains from one sample sequenced in a study of beta chain features in type 1 diabetes. Study-wide results and caveats: Moderate yet significant TCRB CDR3 shortening was seen in Type 1 diabetes patients in all four CD4+ subsets.

Expressed TCRB transcripts got sequenced, as all isolated RNA was reverse transcribed. TCRdb keeps only in-frame clones here, not all; method: immunoSEQ multiplex PCR. This sample has hundreds of thousands of clones, with over 12% found just once. These receptors have no known antigen. The sequenced sample was naive CD4+ T cells from blood. All receptors derive from a man between 18 and 35 years old with type 1 diabetes.

In its sample, this clone was seen a few times. The gene calls are TRBV7-2 and TRBJ2-3, with D tentatively TRBD2 (6 bases). The V end lost 3 bases, the J end lost 0 bases, and 13 bases lay between the germline ends. This CDR3 comprises 16 residues. Germline V gene data show CDR1 as SGHTA and CDR2 as FQGNSA. The CDR3, as DNA: TGTGCCAGCAGCTTCTCGCGGGGCATTAGCACAGATACGCAGTATTTT. Amino acids: CASSFSRGISTDTQYF.

Only a few counts were recorded for this clone. The rearrangement joins TRBV28 to TRBJ2-3; perhaps TRBD1 as D (6 bases). V was cut by 6 bases and J by 5 bases, with 6 bases left in between. The CDR3 loop spans 11 amino acids. Germline V gene lookup returns CDR1 MDHEN and CDR2 SYDVKM. CDR3 sequence: CASRGGDTQYF. Written as DNA, the CDR3 is TGTGCCAGCAGAGGGGGAGATACGCAGTATTTT. Combining the CDR3 with reference TRBV28 and TRBJ2-3 gives the whole variable domain DVKVTQSSRYLVKRTGEKVFLECVQDMDHENMFWYRQDPGLGLRLIYFSYDVKMKEKGDIPEGYSVSREKKERFSLILESASTNQTSMYLCASRGGDTQYFGPGTRLTVL.

This clone occurred a few times. At one end the junction does not follow the germline gene, possibly because of a read error. J is TRBJ1-1 and V is TRBV10-3; 8 bases map to TRBD1. Germline lookup yields CDR1 ENHRY and CDR2 SYGVKD. The CDR3 contains 12 residues. CDR3 in DNA: TGTGCCGTCAGGGGGCTGAACACTGAAGCTTTCTTT. The encoded protein is CAVRGLNTEAFF.

The table lists this clone with a count of one. The chain has TRBV7-2 and TRBJ2-7; D is uncertain. V was clipped by 6 bases and J by 2 bases, with 17 bases between them. The CDR3 covers 15 residues. Germline values: CDR1 SGHTA, CDR2 FQGNSA. This chain's CDR3 is CASSLAAPDPYEQYF. CDR3 coding DNA: TGTGCCAGCAGTCTTGCCGCTCCGGATCCCTACGAGCAGTACTTC.

DNA for the CDR3: TGTGCCAGCAGTGCAGCTAGCGGGATTAGGTACTTC. This translates into CASSAASGIRYF. The chain has TRBV6-5 and TRBJ2-4; 9 bases are a match to TRBD2. Germline V lookup: CDR1 MNHEY, CDR2 SVGAGI. J was trimmed by 15 bases and V by 5 bases; bases with no gene match: 8. The CDR3 is made up of 12 amino acids.

The chain recombines TRBV30 with TRBJ1-3; possible D gene TRBD1, 5 bases. Germline CDR1 is GTSNPN and CDR2 is SVGIG (reference sequence). The V gene lost 5 bases and the J gene lost 0 bases, with 11 bases spanning the gap. The CDR3 covers 14 residues. The chain's CDR3 is CAWQDSYSGNTIYF. The CDR3 DNA sequence: TGTGCCTGGCAAGACAGTTACTCTGGAAACACCATATATTTT.

The J gene is TRBJ2-7, the V gene TRBV30, with a tentative D call TRBD1 (7 bases). CDR3 length: 15 amino acids. V was cut by 3 bases and J by 7 bases, with 22 bases left in between. Germline CDR1 and CDR2: GTSNPN and SVGIG (reference sequence). The CDR3 loop reads CAWSRRGESVWEQYF. In DNA, the CDR3 is TGTGCCTGGAGCCGCAGGGGGGAGAGCGTGTGGGAGCAGTACTTC.

The rearrangement joins TRBV11-2 to TRBJ1-2; no reliable D call. Germline V gives CDR1 SGHAT, CDR2 FQNNGV. The CDR3 is made up of 10 amino acids. V was clipped by 8 bases and J by 8 bases, with 9 bases between them. The CDR3 spells CASSLLGYTF. The CDR3 coding sequence is TGTGCCAGCTCTCTACTGGGCTACACCTTC.

This clone was recorded once. The J gene is TRBJ2-2, the V gene TRBV5-1; 14 nucleotides line up with TRBD2. The germline V gene has CDR1 SGHRS and CDR2 YFSETQ. The J segment lost 1 base and the V segment lost 3 bases, leaving 5 bases of the junction unmatched. This CDR3 is 18 amino acids long. CDR3 nucleotides: TGCGCCAGCAGCTCTGGGACTAGCGGGAGTCTGAACACCGGGGAGCTGTTTTTT. This gives the protein CASSSGTSGSLNTGELFF.

This clone was seen a handful of times. The sample has other DNA sequences that encode this CDR3 too. The gene calls are TRBV5-1 and TRBJ1-1; D not resolved. CDR1 is SGHRS, CDR2 YFSETQ, per germline. V shed 2 bases and J shed 1 base, with 9 bases lying between them. The CDR3 is 14 amino acids. The CDR3 nucleotides are TGCGCCAGCAGCTTCAGGTCAGGGAACACTGAAGCTTTCTTT. This codes for CASSFRSGNTEAFF.

V usage is TRBV7-9 and J usage is TRBJ2-1; no firm D call. This CDR3 is built from 15 residues. Germline V gene data show CDR1 as SEHNR and CDR2 as FQNEAQ (reference sequence). The germline V and J ends were trimmed by 3 bases and 6 bases, with 15 bases remaining between them. In DNA, the CDR3 is TGTGCCAGCAGCTTCTGGGCTGTGGGCAGCAATGAGCAGTTCTTC. Translated, it gives CASSFWAVGSNEQFF.

This clone came up a few times. This chain uses TRBV7-2 with TRBJ1-6; D uncertain. CDR3 length equals 15 residues. The germline V and J ends were trimmed by 4 bases and 2 bases, with 9 bases remaining between them. Germline assignment: CDR1 SGHTA and CDR2 FQGNSA. The CDR3 DNA reads TGTGCCAGCAGCTCCCAATTCCCCTATAATTCACCCCTCCACTTT. Its translation: CASSSQFPYNSPLHF.

The chain employs TRBV27 and TRBJ1-2; D is ambiguous. CDR3 length: 14 residues. CDR1 MNHEY and CDR2 SMNVEV come from the germline V gene (reference sequence). V lost 3 bases to trimming and J lost 2 bases, with 10 bases between them. The DNA for the CDR3 is TGTGCCAGCAGTTTGAACAGCCTGAACTATGGCTACACCTTC. It is translated as CASSLNSLNYGYTF.

The chain employs TRBV6-1 and TRBJ2-7, with TRBD1 identical over 8 bases. Germline CDR1 is MNHNS and CDR2 is SASEGT. The CDR3 spans 13 residues. Germline trimming cut 10 bases from V and 0 bases from J; bases unmatched to any gene: 5. The CDR3 DNA is TGTGCCATATCGGACAGGGCCTCCTACGAGCAGTACTTC. This translates into CAISDRASYEQYF.

A few counts support this clone. The chain uses TRBV6-5 and TRBJ2-5; D possibly corresponds to TRBD1 (6 bases). Germline values: CDR1 MNHEY, CDR2 SVGAGI. The CDR3 contains 15 residues. V lost 2 bases and J 4 bases, leaving 14 bases between the germline ends. In DNA, the CDR3 is TGTGCCAGCAGTTACCAAACAGGGCTTGGAGAGACCCAGTACTTC. This gives the protein CASSYQTGLGETQYF.

V gene TRBV2 combines with J gene TRBJ1-5; 11 bases are a match to TRBD1. The CDR3 is 15 residues long. Germline V gene lookup returns CDR1 SNHLY and CDR2 FYNNEI. The trim removed 6 bases at V and 2 bases at J, leaving 3 bases unmatched. The CDR3 reads CASRGDRGGNQPQHF. The CDR3 region has the DNA TGTGCCAGCAGAGGGGACAGGGGGGGCAATCAGCCCCAGCATTTT.

The V call is TRBV7-2, the J call TRBJ2-5; D is possibly TRBD1 (5 bases). CDR1 and CDR2 from the germline V gene are SGHTA and FQGNSA. The CDR3 is made up of 14 amino acids. The V and J ends lost 5 bases and 5 bases respectively, with 15 bases between them. The CDR3 sequence: CASSPDSNGETQYF. The CDR3 coding sequence is TGTGCCAGCAGCCCTGACAGTAACGGGGAGACCCAGTACTTC.

This clone was seen a few times. The CDR3: CAWSVGSGDNQPQHF. In DNA, the CDR3 is TGTGCCTGGAGTGTTGGTTCAGGGGACAATCAGCCCCAGCATTTT. This chain joins TRBV30 and TRBJ1-5; maybe TRBD1 (6 bases). In germline, CDR1 is GTSNPN, CDR2 SVGIG (reference sequence). The CDR3 is 15 amino acids. Trimming took off 0 bases at V and 3 bases at J, with 12 bases between the two ends.

This clone was seen a single time. The CDR3 reads CASTSGQTNYGYTF. As DNA, the CDR3 is TGTGCCAGCACCTCCGGGCAGACTAACTATGGCTACACCTTC. The V call is TRBV28, the J call TRBJ1-2, with D unclear. V was clipped by 7 bases and J by 0 bases, with 12 bases between them. Per germline, CDR1 MDHEN and CDR2 SYDVKM. This CDR3 spans 14 amino acids.